This is a list of T cell receptor beta chains from one sample in a study of blood T cell repertoires in COVID-19. Sequenced by immunoSEQ multiplex PCR; TCRdb stores in-frame clones only, minus some. The table lists about 320,000 clones, roughly nine tenths of them singletons. Sequenced input: PBMCs or T cells enriched from blood (not recorded which). The receptors were gathered from a man aged 55 to 70 who had recovered from COVID-19. Each CDR3 is given with its conserved first and last residue. Each record gives: V gene, J gene, CDR3 protein.

TRBV14,TRBJ2-3,CASSHGWSVRTSGSPDTQYF
TRBV18,TRBJ2-5,CASSPSGETQYF
TRBV28,TRBJ2-7,CASRGRGGYEQYF
TRBV23-1,TRBJ2-1,CASSPNRDRVPYNEQFF
TRBV19,TRBJ2-7,CASSPGTGPQYF
TRBV9,TRBJ1-2,CASSVVPTRQGGGYTF
TRBV6-5,TRBJ1-2,CASSSRTAIYGYTF
TRBV24-1,TRBJ2-5,CATSDPRTSGETQYF
TRBV2,TRBJ2-7,CASSERQGAYEQYF
TRBV7-6,TRBJ2-5,CASRPGQEQETQYF
TRBV12-3/TRBV12-4,TRBJ1-1,CASSFISGGDSFF
TRBV28,TRBJ1-1,CASRQGQGRAFF
TRBV12-3/TRBV12-4,TRBJ1-2,CASSLQGDNGYTF
TRBV29-1,TRBJ1-2,CSVGTGSWRGYTF
TRBV5-4,TRBJ2-2,CASSLTSPGTGELFF
TRBV3-1/TRBV3-2,TRBJ2-2,CASSHQTGPNTGELFF
TRBV30,TRBJ1-4,CAFIPGATNEKLFF
TRBV6-5,TRBJ1-1,CASAIRMNTEAFF
TRBV11-2,TRBJ1-1,CASSLTGRTEAFF
TRBV3-1/TRBV3-2,TRBJ2-3,CASSQRTSGALTDTQYF
TRBV19,TRBJ1-2,CASREGMGYTF
TRBV11-3,TRBJ2-5,CASSPGLAGGTQETQYF
TRBV27,TRBJ2-1,CASSPPRSGSYNEQFF
TRBV6-5,TRBJ1-6,CASSYQEGNSPLHF
TRBV6-1,TRBJ1-2,CASSENRGHGYTF
TRBV5-1,TRBJ1-5,CASSFGSNQPQHF
TRBV7-2,TRBJ2-3,CASGRDTKNTQYF
TRBV10-3,TRBJ2-2,CATSTGIDTGELFF
TRBV5-1,TRBJ1-5,CASSGGTDKVNQPQHF
TRBV4-3,TRBJ2-1,CASSQDRLAGGRHNEQFF
TRBV4-2,TRBJ1-4,CASSQERDRGSVGKLFF
TRBV6-2/TRBV6-3,TRBJ2-1,CASSTHRQGVYNEQFF
TRBV6-5,TRBJ2-7,CASSYNRQGPYEQYF
TRBV7-8,TRBJ2-1,CASSLAGGYNEQFF
TRBV4-1,TRBJ2-3,CASSERDNTDTQYF
TRBV7-6,TRBJ2-2,CASSLGLAGTGELFF